This is a list of T cell receptor beta chains from one sample in a study of response to subunit inactivated influenza vaccine. TCRdb reprocessed the RT-PCR reads with MiXCR, giving one entry per CDR3 protein. The data hold roughly 630,000 distinct CDR3 sequences, with 12% to 15% observed a single time. Sequencing used PBMCs from blood, obtained less than 15 days before vaccination. These receptors originate from a man over 45 who received an inactivated influenza vaccine. Each CDR3 is given with its conserved first and last residue. The D gene is left open where the match is weak. The size field is filled for only some rows; it gives once, few, many or a size class.

>few|TRBJ2-1|TRBV5-1|TRBD1
TGCGCCAGCAGTTTTTCCCGGGACAGCAATGAGCAGTTCTTC
CASSFSRDSNEQFF
>once|TRBJ2-7|TRBV6-1|-
TGTGCCAGCAGTCTGGGGTTGGAGGGGGAGTACGAGCAGTACTTC
CASSLGLEGEYEQYF
>-|TRBJ1-4|TRBV9|-
TGTGCCAGCAGTCGTAGGGCCAGGTCGGATGAAAAACTGTTTTTT
CASSRRARSDEKLFF
>many|TRBJ2-3|TRBV20-1|-
TGCAGTGCTACTGGAATAGGAGATACGCAGTATTTT
CSATGIGDTQYF
>-|TRBJ2-5|TRBV20-1|-
TGCAGTGCGGAGCACCGAGACACCCAAGAGACCCAGTACTTC
CSAEHRDTQETQYF
>-|TRBJ2-1|TRBV2|TRBD1
TGTGCCAGCAGTGACTGGGACAGAAGAAATGAGCAGTTCTTC
CASSDWDRRNEQFF
>-|TRBJ1-1|TRBV7-2|-
TGTGCCAGCCGACTGTCGGGGGACACTGAAGCTTTCTTT
CASRLSGDTEAFF
>few|TRBJ2-5|TRBV28|TRBD2
TGTGCCAGCAAAACTCCGGGGGGACCGACCCAGTACTTC
CASKTPGGPTQYF
>few|TRBJ1-2|TRBV11-2|-
TGTGCCAGCAGCCCGGTGGGAAGCGACTATGGCTACACCTTC
CASSPVGSDYGYTF
>-|TRBJ1-2|TRBV30|-
TGTGCCTGGAGTGCGGGACCGGGGTTACGCTACACCTTC
CAWSAGPGLRYTF
>-|TRBJ2-7|TRBV6-1|TRBD1
TGTGCCAGCAGGATGACAGGGGTGGGCGAGCAGTACTTC
CASRMTGVGEQYF
>few|TRBJ2-1|TRBV5-6|TRBD1
TGTGCCAGCAGCTACGGGACAGGGGCGCATGAGCAGTTCTTC
CASSYGTGAHEQFF
>-|TRBJ2-5|TRBV18|-
TGTGCCAGCTCACCAGAAAAGACCCAGTACTTC
CASSPEKTQYF
>-|TRBJ2-3|TRBV5-1|-
TGCGCCAGCAGTTCGACGAGGAATACGCAGTATTTT
CASSSTRNTQYF
>-|TRBJ1-1|TRBV12-3/TRBV12-4|-
TGTGCCAGCACCCGACAGATGAACACTGAAGCTTTCTTT
CASTRQMNTEAFF
>few|TRBJ2-5|TRBV18|-
TGTGCCAGCTCACCACCTATGGGCGTGGAGACCCAGTACTTC
CASSPPMGVETQYF
>-|TRBJ2-7|TRBV27|-
TGTGCCAGCACCCCGGACGGGTTCTCCTACGAGCAGTACTTC
CASTPDGFSYEQYF
>-|TRBJ2-1|TRBV6-1|-
TGTGCCAGCAGTATCCGGGACGGGAACTACAATGAGCAGTTCTTC
CASSIRDGNYNEQFF
>many|TRBJ2-1|TRBV24-1|-
TGTGCCACCAGTGATTTGCCACGTGGACGGGCTAGCTCCTACAATGAGCAGTTCTTC
CATSDLPRGRASSYNEQFF
>many|TRBJ1-2|TRBV29-1|TRBD1
TGCAGCGCAACGGACAGGTCTAACTATGGCTACACCTTC
CSATDRSNYGYTF
>few|TRBJ2-3|TRBV6-5|TRBD2
TGTGCCAGCAGTTGGACAGCCGCCGGGACTAGCGGGGGAGCAGATACGCAGTATTTT
CASSWTAAGTSGGADTQYF